Listed below are T cell receptor beta chains from one sample, sequenced in a study of control samples from healthy donors and cancer patients. Here immunoSEQ multiplex PCR was the method, and the copy in TCRdb shows in-frame clones only, minus some. The table includes tens of thousands of clones, approximately 94% detected once. Sequencing used PBMCs. All receptors come from a man aged 25 to 40 with colorectal cancer. CDR3s include the opening cysteine and the closing phenylalanine or tryptophan. The D gene is left open where the match is weak. Clone size, where shown, is once, few, many, or a class for clones that have expanded.

j_gene: TRBJ1-5; d_gene: TRBD1; abundance: -; v_gene: TRBV10-3; CDR3aa: CAISVAPTGMGNQPQHF; CDR3nt: TGTGCCATCAGTGTTGCCCCGACAGGGATGGGCAATCAGCCCCAGCATTTT
j_gene: TRBJ1-6; d_gene: -; abundance: few; v_gene: TRBV19; CDR3aa: CASSGGNGSPLHF; CDR3nt: TGTGCCAGTAGTGGAGGGAATGGATCACCCCTCCACTTT
j_gene: TRBJ2-5; d_gene: -; abundance: once; v_gene: TRBV4-3; CDR3aa: CASSQDRGLGQETQYF; CDR3nt: TGCGCCAGCAGCCAAGACCGTGGACTCGGCCAAGAGACCCAGTACTTC
j_gene: TRBJ1-1; d_gene: -; abundance: -; v_gene: TRBV27; CDR3aa: CASSQIWGGGSEAFF; CDR3nt: TGTGCCAGCAGCCAAATTTGGGGTGGGGGGTCTGAAGCTTTCTTT
j_gene: TRBJ2-7; d_gene: -; abundance: -; v_gene: TRBV25-1; CDR3aa: CASSEQGTYEQYF; CDR3nt: TGTGCCAGCAGTGAACAGGGGACCTACGAGCAGTACTTC
j_gene: TRBJ1-2; d_gene: -; abundance: -; v_gene: TRBV11-2; CDR3aa: CASSPSGGHYGYTF; CDR3nt: TGTGCCAGCAGCCCTTCGGGGGGGCACTATGGCTACACCTTC
j_gene: TRBJ1-1; d_gene: -; abundance: -; v_gene: TRBV20-1; CDR3aa: CSALIAGVAFF; CDR3nt: TGCAGTGCTCTTATTGCAGGGGTGGCTTTCTTT
j_gene: TRBJ1-2; d_gene: -; abundance: -; v_gene: TRBV5-6; CDR3aa: CASSLVPPTLSYGYTF; CDR3nt: TGTGCCAGCAGCCTTGTGCCTCCTACATTATCCTATGGCTACACCTTC
j_gene: TRBJ1-4; d_gene: -; abundance: -; v_gene: TRBV29-1; CDR3aa: CSVEEPGATNEKLFF; CDR3nt: TGCAGCGTTGAAGAGCCCGGGGCAACTAATGAAAAACTGTTTTTT
j_gene: TRBJ2-3; d_gene: TRBD2; abundance: -; v_gene: TRBV4-1; CDR3aa: CASSLPGGGTDTQYF; CDR3nt: TGCGCCAGCAGCCTCCCGGGGGGGGGCACAGATACGCAGTATTTT
j_gene: TRBJ2-2; d_gene: TRBD1; abundance: -; v_gene: TRBV6-2/TRBV6-3; CDR3aa: CASSATGAVNTGELFF; CDR3nt: TGTGCCAGCAGTGCGACAGGGGCCGTGAACACCGGGGAGCTGTTTTTT
j_gene: TRBJ2-7; d_gene: -; abundance: -; v_gene: TRBV12-3/TRBV12-4; CDR3aa: CASSLNYEQYF; CDR3nt: TGTGCCAGCAGTTTAAACTACGAGCAGTACTTC
j_gene: TRBJ1-6; d_gene: TRBD1; abundance: -; v_gene: TRBV6-2/TRBV6-3; CDR3aa: CASSLNLFFGQGSPPLHF; CDR3nt: TGTGCCAGCAGCCTCAACTTGTTTTTTGGACAGGGTAGTCCACCCCTCCACTTT
j_gene: TRBJ2-2; d_gene: -; abundance: once; v_gene: TRBV9; CDR3aa: CASSVTSREGELFF; CDR3nt: TGTGCCAGCAGCGTAACGTCGCGGGAAGGGGAGCTGTTTTTT
j_gene: TRBJ1-4; d_gene: TRBD1; abundance: -; v_gene: TRBV7-2; CDR3aa: CASSLLGTEGEKLFF; CDR3nt: TGTGCCAGCAGCTTACTTGGGACAGAGGGGGAAAAACTGTTTTTT
j_gene: TRBJ2-5; d_gene: -; abundance: -; v_gene: TRBV4-3; CDR3aa: CASSPAVPKRGRFDTQYF; CDR3nt: TGCGCCAGCAGCCCAGCCGTCCCCAAAAGGGGGAGATTTGACACCCAGTACTTC
j_gene: TRBJ1-1; d_gene: -; abundance: -; v_gene: TRBV20-1; CDR3aa: CSPDLEAFF; CDR3nt: TGCAGTCCCGACCTGGAAGCTTTCTTT
j_gene: TRBJ1-1; d_gene: -; abundance: -; v_gene: TRBV19; CDR3aa: CASTAKGTLNTEAFF; CDR3nt: TGTGCCAGTACCGCCAAGGGGACACTGAACACTGAAGCTTTCTTT
j_gene: TRBJ2-5; d_gene: TRBD1; abundance: -; v_gene: TRBV5-5; CDR3aa: CASGPGQGIETQYF; CDR3nt: TGTGCCAGCGGGCCGGGACAGGGAATCGAGACCCAGTACTTC
j_gene: TRBJ1-2; d_gene: TRBD1; abundance: -; v_gene: TRBV30; CDR3aa: CAWSPAGTDYGYTF; CDR3nt: TGTGCCTGGAGTCCAGCCGGGACAGACTATGGCTACACCTTC
j_gene: TRBJ2-1; d_gene: -; abundance: -; v_gene: TRBV6-6; CDR3aa: CASSYSGQPVYNEQFF; CDR3nt: TGTGCCAGCAGTTACTCGGGACAACCCGTCTACAATGAGCAGTTCTTC
j_gene: TRBJ1-4; d_gene: TRBD1; abundance: few; v_gene: TRBV5-8; CDR3aa: CASSLRTGLGNEKLFF; CDR3nt: TGTGCCAGCAGCTTGCGGACAGGGTTGGGAAATGAAAAACTGTTTTTT
j_gene: TRBJ1-1; d_gene: -; abundance: -; v_gene: TRBV6-1; CDR3aa: CASSDQQINTEAFF; CDR3nt: TGTGCCAGCAGTGACCAACAGATTAACACTGAAGCTTTCTTT
j_gene: TRBJ2-7; d_gene: -; abundance: -; v_gene: TRBV6-5; CDR3aa: CASTLGALGTYEQYF; CDR3nt: TGTGCCAGCACCTTGGGGGCCTTGGGGACCTACGAGCAGTACTTC
j_gene: TRBJ1-2; d_gene: TRBD1; abundance: -; v_gene: TRBV19; CDR3aa: CASTQGGGHRYGYTF; CDR3nt: TGTGCCAGTACCCAGGGGGGTGGACACCGCTATGGCTACACCTTC
j_gene: TRBJ1-2; d_gene: -; abundance: -; v_gene: TRBV24-1; CDR3aa: CATSDLKGDYGYTF; CDR3nt: TGTGCCACCAGTGATTTAAAGGGGGACTATGGCTACACCTTC
j_gene: TRBJ1-2; d_gene: -; abundance: -; v_gene: TRBV20-1; CDR3aa: CSASWGLGHYGYTF; CDR3nt: TGCAGTGCTAGTTGGGGGTTGGGGCACTATGGCTACACCTTC
j_gene: TRBJ1-1; d_gene: -; abundance: -; v_gene: TRBV7-2; CDR3aa: CASSLNGGRGNTEAFF; CDR3nt: TGTGCCAGCAGCTTAAACGGGGGAAGGGGGAATACTGAAGCTTTCTTT
j_gene: TRBJ2-7; d_gene: -; abundance: -; v_gene: TRBV5-6; CDR3aa: CASSLAGPAQYF; CDR3nt: TGTGCCAGCAGCTTGGCGGGACCCGCGCAGTACTTC
j_gene: TRBJ1-5; d_gene: -; abundance: -; v_gene: TRBV7-8; CDR3aa: CASSLRVGQPQHF; CDR3nt: TGTGCCAGCAGCCTGAGGGTCGGGCAGCCCCAGCATTTT
j_gene: TRBJ1-5; d_gene: -; abundance: -; v_gene: TRBV12-3/TRBV12-4; CDR3aa: CASSFSNQPQHF; CDR3nt: TGTGCCAGCAGTTTCAGCAATCAGCCCCAGCATTTT
j_gene: TRBJ1-2; d_gene: -; abundance: -; v_gene: TRBV29-1; CDR3aa: CSVGRTAGGNYGYTF; CDR3nt: TGCAGCGTTGGGCGGACCGCGGGAGGTAACTATGGCTACACCTTC
j_gene: TRBJ1-6; d_gene: TRBD1; abundance: -; v_gene: TRBV30; CDR3aa: CAWSVSFGTGVDSPLHF; CDR3nt: TGTGCCTGGAGTGTTAGTTTTGGGACAGGGGTGGATTCACCCCTCCACTTT
j_gene: TRBJ2-7; d_gene: -; abundance: -; v_gene: TRBV19; CDR3aa: CASSTARGTASDEQYF; CDR3nt: TGTGCCAGTAGTACCGCCCGGGGGACGGCCAGCGACGAGCAGTACTTC
j_gene: TRBJ1-5; d_gene: -; abundance: once; v_gene: TRBV7-8; CDR3aa: CASSQYSNQPQHF; CDR3nt: TGTGCCAGCAGTCAATATAGCAATCAGCCCCAGCATTTT
j_gene: TRBJ1-1; d_gene: -; abundance: -; v_gene: TRBV6-5; CDR3aa: CASSYYGGRNTEAFF; CDR3nt: TGTGCCAGCAGTTACTATGGGGGCCGCAACACTGAAGCTTTCTTT
j_gene: TRBJ2-7; d_gene: -; abundance: once; v_gene: TRBV19; CDR3aa: CARGPGTDPIYEQYF; CDR3nt: TGTGCCAGGGGACCTGGCACCGACCCTATTTACGAGCAGTACTTC
j_gene: TRBJ2-2; d_gene: -; abundance: few; v_gene: TRBV3-1/TRBV3-2; CDR3aa: CASSQLYGEGELFF; CDR3nt: TGTGCCAGCAGCCAACTCTACGGGGAAGGGGAGCTGTTTTTT
j_gene: TRBJ2-1; d_gene: -; abundance: -; v_gene: TRBV7-2; CDR3aa: CASSLDRAYNEQFF; CDR3nt: TGTGCCAGCAGCTTGGACAGAGCCTACAATGAGCAGTTCTTC
j_gene: TRBJ2-2; d_gene: -; abundance: -; v_gene: TRBV6-5; CDR3aa: CASKEGEAGELFF; CDR3nt: TGTGCCAGCAAAGAGGGGGAGGCCGGGGAGCTGTTTTTT
j_gene: TRBJ2-1; d_gene: -; abundance: -; v_gene: TRBV4-1; CDR3aa: CASSQDRGRVAYNEQFF; CDR3nt: TGCGCCAGCAGCCAAGATAGGGGGAGGGTGGCCTACAATGAACAGTTCTTC
j_gene: TRBJ1-2; d_gene: -; abundance: -; v_gene: TRBV10-3; CDR3aa: CAISGTGHNGYTF; CDR3nt: TGTGCCATCAGTGGAACAGGGCATAATGGCTACACCTTC
j_gene: TRBJ2-5; d_gene: -; abundance: -; v_gene: TRBV6-2/TRBV6-3; CDR3aa: CASSQRPVETQYF; CDR3nt: TGTGCCAGCAGTCAACGTCCCGTAGAGACCCAGTACTTC
j_gene: TRBJ1-2; d_gene: TRBD1; abundance: -; v_gene: TRBV20-1; CDR3aa: CSGTGQEGYTF; CDR3nt: TGCAGTGGGACGGGACAGGAAGGCTACACCTTC
j_gene: TRBJ1-6; d_gene: TRBD1; abundance: -; v_gene: TRBV5-1; CDR3aa: CASSPSLRGQGLNSPLHF; CDR3nt: TGCGCCAGCAGCCCAAGCCTTAGAGGACAGGGGTTAAATTCACCCCTCCACTTT
j_gene: TRBJ2-1; d_gene: -; abundance: -; v_gene: TRBV20-1; CDR3aa: CSAGGSWADRQFF; CDR3nt: TGCAGTGCTGGTGGTTCGTGGGCGGACCGGCAGTTCTTC
j_gene: TRBJ2-3; d_gene: TRBD2; abundance: -; v_gene: TRBV19; CDR3aa: CASTRSGGTQYF; CDR3nt: TGTGCCAGTACTCGCTCGGGGGGTACGCAGTATTTT
j_gene: TRBJ1-1; d_gene: TRBD1; abundance: -; v_gene: TRBV5-5; CDR3aa: CASSLRQGAGVAFF; CDR3nt: TGTGCCAGCAGCTTGAGACAGGGGGCGGGGGTGGCTTTCTTT
j_gene: TRBJ2-7; d_gene: -; abundance: -; v_gene: TRBV5-1; CDR3aa: CASRRGLELYEQYF; CDR3nt: TGCGCCAGCCGCCGAGGGCTAGAGCTTTACGAGCAGTACTTC